This T cell receptor beta chain was retrieved from a study of blood T cell repertoires in COVID-19. Background on the study: The United States, Italy and Spain provided the acute and convalescent COVID-19 samples. T cells, B-cell-depleted T cells, or PBMCs supplied cDNA or gDNA.

Per the original methods: Amplifying reference gene primers gave estimates of nucleated cell counts. The method was immunoSEQ multiplex PCR; TCRdb's version includes in-frame clones alone and lacks a portion of them. V, J and clone size reflect that table, while D and trimming were determined from the DNA. The sample has about 490,000 clones, around 85% seen once. Looked up from germline, CDR1 is SGHNT and CDR2 is YYREEE (reference sequence). There are 13 residues in the CDR3. V shed 5 bases, J shed 6 bases, and the junction held 0 bases outside the gene matches. V is TRBV5-4 and J is TRBJ2-3, with TRBD2 identical over 13 bases. The sequence came from a human donor in a cohort sampled during active COVID-19. The sample consisted of peripheral blood. CDR3 residues: CASRLAGGDTQYF. The CDR3 DNA reads TGTGCCAGCAGACTAGCGGGAGGGGATACGCAGTATTTT.